These 18 T cell receptor beta chains came from one sample sequenced in a study of blood T cell repertoires in COVID-19. Here immunoSEQ multiplex PCR was the method, and the copy in TCRdb shows in-frame clones only, minus some. Altogether about 160,000 clones are present, more than 85% being singletons, with the ten largest covering under 0.7%. Source material: peripheral blood. These receptors all come from a man aged 60 to 75 with COVID-19, enrolled during active disease.

The V and J genes are TRBV3-1 (or the pseudogene TRBV3-2) and TRBJ1-5; D might be TRBD1 (5 bases). The CDR3 extends over 14 amino acids. Trimming cost V 4 bases and J 3 bases, with 10 bases left between them. Germline-derived CDR1 and CDR2 are LGHDT and YNNKEL (reference sequence). The DNA of the CDR3 is TGTGCCAGCAGCCCAGGGATTCTCAATCAGCCCCAGCATTTT. It translates to CASSPGILNQPQHF.

This rearrangement joins TRBV6-5 to TRBJ1-2; TRBD1 agrees at 10 bases. Germline values: CDR1 MNHEY, CDR2 SVGAGI. This CDR3 is 14 amino acids long. The J segment lost 8 bases and the V segment lost 6 bases, leaving 9 bases of the junction unmatched. The DNA for the CDR3 is TGTGCCAGCAGCGGGACAGGGGCGTTGGCCGGCTACACCTTC. Protein product: CASSGTGALAGYTF.

V usage is TRBV5-1 and J usage is TRBJ2-3, with 9 bases lining up with TRBD2. Germline V gene lookup returns CDR1 SGHRS and CDR2 YFSETQ. CDR3 length: 18 amino acids. Trimming cost V 0 bases and J 4 bases; bases outside gene matches: 12. In nucleotides, the CDR3 is TGCGCCAGCAGCTTGGGCTTAGCGGGAGATCGGTACGCAGATACGCAGTATTTT. Amino acid sequence: CASSLGLAGDRYADTQYF.

This clone was seen once. This chain uses TRBV7-2 with TRBJ2-1; D perhaps matches TRBD1 (6 bases). The V gene lost 5 bases and the J gene lost 4 bases, with 15 bases spanning the gap. The CDR3 loop spans 15 amino acids. The germline gives CDR1 SGHTA, CDR2 FQGNSA. CDR3 residues: CASSPPGTHYNEQFF. The CDR3 bases are TGTGCCAGCAGCCCCCCCGGGACACATTACAATGAGCAGTTCTTC.

The chain recombines TRBV11-2 with TRBJ2-3; 9 bases agree with TRBD1. The germline gives CDR1 SGHAT, CDR2 FQNNGV. The CDR3 is 15 amino acids. V lost 2 bases and J lost 4; bases outside the gene matches: 4. The CDR3, as DNA: TGTGCCAGCAGCTTACGGGACAGGGTGGCAGATACGCAGTATTTT. Translated, it gives CASSLRDRVADTQYF.

As for this clone: The sample carries other DNA sequences with the same CDR3. The chain recombines TRBV30 with TRBJ2-7, with a possible D match to TRBD1 (6 bases). Germline CDR1 is GTSNPN and CDR2 is SVGIG (reference sequence). This CDR3 is built from 14 residues. Trimming took off 7 bases at V and 3 bases at J, with 19 bases between the two ends. Here the CDR3 DNA reads TGTGCCTCCTCCAGGGGAAAAGGCGGCTACGAGCAGTACTTC. Translating it yields CASSRGKGGYEQYF.

The J gene is TRBJ2-3, the V gene TRBV9, with TRBD2 matching over 8 bases. Germline V gene sequence: CDR1 SGDLS, CDR2 YYNGEE. The CDR3 sequence is 17 residues long. After removal of 2 bases from V and 2 bases from J, the junction contained 10 bases not matched to a gene. The CDR3 nucleotides are TGTGCCAGCAGCGTTGCCGGGACTAGATCTTCCACAGATACGCAGTATTTT. It codes for CASSVAGTRSSTDTQYF. The variable domain in full, with the rest retrieved from reference TRBV9 and TRBJ2-3, is DSGVTQTPKHLITATGQRVTLRCSPRSGDLSVYWYQQSLDQGLQFLIQYYNGEERAKGNILERFSAQQFPDLHSELNLSSLELGDSALYFCASSVAGTRSSTDTQYFGPGTRLTVL.

This clone was detected only once. The V gene is TRBV6-1, the J gene TRBJ1-5; maybe TRBD1 (6 bases). This CDR3 is built from 16 residues. V dropped 2 bases and J dropped 1 base, with 12 bases sitting between them. Looked up from germline, CDR1 is MNHNS and CDR2 is SASEGT. The CDR3 protein is CASSERGAQSNQPQHF. CDR3 sequence (DNA): TGTGCCAGCAGTGAACGGGGGGCGCAGAGCAATCAGCCCCAGCATTTT.

This rearrangement joins TRBV6-5 to TRBJ1-2; D gene unclear. This CDR3 contains 15 residues. CDR1 and CDR2 (germline): MNHEY, SVGAGI. The V end was cut by 1 base, the J end by 5 bases, with 14 bases between. CDR3 region: CASSYLFGAGYGYTF. In nucleotides, the CDR3 is TGTGCCAGCAGTTACTTGTTTGGCGCGGGGTATGGCTACACCTTC.

Only one count was recorded for this clone. The chain joins TRBV7-2 to TRBJ2-2; 9 nucleotides agree with TRBD1. J gave up 2 bases and V 3 bases, and 1 base lay outside the gene matches. This CDR3 has 15 residues. CDR1 and CDR2 (germline): SGHTA, FQGNSA. The CDR3 is CASSLGQGNTGELFF. The CDR3, as DNA: TGTGCCAGCAGCTTGGGACAGGGCAACACCGGGGAGCTGTTTTTT. Complete variable domain (other parts from reference TRBV7-2 and TRBJ2-2): GAGVSQSPSNKVTEKGKDVELRCDPISGHTALYWYRQSLGQGLEFLIYFQGNSAPDKSGLPSDRFSAERTGGSVSTLTIQRTQQEDSAVYLCASSLGQGNTGELFFGEGSRLTVL.

The chain links TRBV30 to TRBJ1-5; possibly TRBD1 for D (5 bases). The CDR3 length is 13 residues. The V end was cut by 3 bases, the J end by 2 bases, with 8 bases between. Germline CDR1 is GTSNPN and CDR2 is SVGIG (reference sequence). As DNA, the CDR3 is TGTGCCTGGAGGCTGACAGGCAATCAGCCCCAGCATTTT. It yields the protein CAWRLTGNQPQHF.

V is TRBV10-3 and J is TRBJ1-2, with 10 bases fitting TRBD1. CDR1 is ENHRY, CDR2 SYGVKD, per germline. This CDR3 has 14 residues. With V trimmed by 4 bases and J by 6 bases, 5 bases remained unmatched. The CDR3 reads CAISGGTGDHGYTF. Here the CDR3 DNA reads TGTGCCATCAGTGGGGGGACAGGGGACCATGGCTACACCTTC.

This clone was seen a single time. V gene TRBV7-9 combines with J gene TRBJ1-1; D is possibly TRBD1 (6 bases). CDR1 is SEHNR and CDR2 is FQNEAQ in the germline V gene (reference sequence). Trimming shortened V by 3 bases and J by 2 bases, and 13 bases separated the two germline ends. This CDR3 contains 15 residues. CDR3: CASSLDRPLNTEAFF. The CDR3 bases are TGTGCCAGCAGCTTGGACAGACCTTTAAACACTGAAGCTTTCTTT.

This chain uses TRBV4-1 with TRBJ2-3; D may be TRBD2 (5 bases). Looked up from germline, CDR1 is MGHRA and CDR2 is YSYEKL. CDR3 length equals 14 residues. Trimming stripped 4 bases from V and 5 bases from J, with 13 bases between. This CDR3 reads CASSRERMGDTQYF. The CDR3 region has the DNA TGCGCCAGCAGCCGGGAGCGTATGGGAGATACGCAGTATTTT.

The rearrangement uses TRBV19 and TRBJ1-3; D call uncertain. Germline V gives CDR1 LNHDA, CDR2 SQIVND (reference sequence). The CDR3 has 14 residues. Trimming shortened V by 3 bases and J by 0 bases, and 6 bases separated the two germline ends. The DNA for the CDR3 is TGTGCCAGTAGTATCCCCTACTCTGGAAACACCATATATTTT. This gives the protein CASSIPYSGNTIYF. The full variable domain, completed using reference TRBV19 and TRBJ1-3, is DGGITQSPKYLFRKEGQNVTLSCEQNLNHDAMYWYRQDPGQGLRLIYYSQIVNDFQKGDIAEGYSVSREKKESFPLTVTSAQKNPTAFYLCASSIPYSGNTIYFGEGSWLTVV.

The sample holds a few counts of this clone. The chain carries TRBV25-1 and TRBJ1-2, with 10 positions matching TRBD1. The V segment lost 3 bases and the J segment 8 bases; nucleotides outside the gene matches: 9. The V gene's germline CDR1 is MGHDK and CDR2 SYGVNS. This CDR3 has 15 residues. In nucleotides, the CDR3 is TGTGCCAGCAGTGACCCGGGACAGGGGCTCGAAGGCTACACCTTC. Protein product: CASSDPGQGLEGYTF.

This clone was counted only a few times. This chain links TRBV30 with TRBJ1-2; D gene unclear. The germline gives CDR1 GTSNPN, CDR2 SVGIG (reference sequence). The CDR3 is 14 amino acids. V lost 0 bases and J 2 bases, leaving 10 bases between the germline ends. CDR3 DNA: TGTGCCTGGAGTGTAGATTCCGGGAACTATGGCTACACCTTC. It yields the protein CAWSVDSGNYGYTF.

The chain combines TRBV7-2 with TRBJ1-5, with 9 positions matching TRBD1. The CDR3 has 16 residues. CDR1 SGHTA and CDR2 FQGNSA come from the germline V gene. V was pared by 0 bases and J by 4 bases, with 4 bases of the junction left unmatched. CDR3 in amino acids: CASSLAGGQGNQPQHF. CDR3 DNA sequence: TGTGCCAGCAGCTTAGCCGGGGGACAGGGTAATCAGCCCCAGCATTTT.